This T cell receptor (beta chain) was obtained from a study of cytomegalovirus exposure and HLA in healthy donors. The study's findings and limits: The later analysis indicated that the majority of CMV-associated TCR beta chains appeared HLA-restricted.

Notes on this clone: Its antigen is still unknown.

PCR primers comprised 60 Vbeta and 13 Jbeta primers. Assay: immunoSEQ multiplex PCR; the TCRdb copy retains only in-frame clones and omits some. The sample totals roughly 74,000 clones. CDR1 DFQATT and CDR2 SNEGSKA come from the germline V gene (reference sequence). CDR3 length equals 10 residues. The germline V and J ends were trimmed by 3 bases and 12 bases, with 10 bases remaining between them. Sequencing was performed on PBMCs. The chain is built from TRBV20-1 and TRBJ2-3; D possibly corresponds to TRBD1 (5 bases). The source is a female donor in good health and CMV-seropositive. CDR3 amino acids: CSARTVSQYF. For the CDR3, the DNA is TGCAGTGCTAGGACAGTAAGCCAGTATTTT.